The clone carrying this T cell receptor (beta chain) has just a few counts. CDR3 size: 14 residues. Germline CDR1 KGHSH, CDR2 LQKENI. Through a sample-barcoded 5' primer and a J-beta primer mix, a second PCR was run for about 7 to 12 cycles. TCRdb passed the 5' RACE reads through MiXCR, listing each CDR3 protein once. Among hundreds of thousands of distinct CDR3 sequences listed, 24% were seen once. The sample belongs to a study of blood T cells in healthy people across ages. The same sample was also studied in work on T cells of mothers and their children.

This receptor was taken from a boy between 5 and 17 years old in good health. The chain employs TRBV18 and TRBJ2-5; D is possibly TRBD2 (6 bases). The J call may not be correct, given that the DNA end is closer to TRBJ2-1. Input material: blood. In nucleotides, the CDR3 is TGTGCCAGCTCACCGGAGACTAGGAACAATGAGCAGTTCTTC. Encoded protein: CASSPETRNNEQFF.